Presented here are 11 T cell receptor beta chains from one specimen sequenced in a study of blood T cells in healthy people across ages. It was with a sample-barcoded 5' primer and a J-beta primer mix that a second PCR of roughly 7 to 12 cycles was run. TCRdb used MiXCR to reprocess the 5' RACE reads, holding one entry per CDR3 protein. The sample holds just over 1 million distinct CDR3 sequences, less than 50% seen once. Input material: blood. The receptor set was obtained from a woman aged 55 to 70 in good health.

This clonotype has at least ten counts. CDR3 loop: CSASLPGLGAYEQYF. The CDR3 bases are TGCAGTGCTAGCCTGCCGGGACTAGGGGCCTACGAGCAGTACTTC. This sequence joins TRBV20-1 and TRBJ2-7, with 8 bases that match TRBD2. Germline assignment: CDR1 DFQATT and CDR2 SNEGSKA (reference sequence). The ends lost 3 bases at V and 2 bases at J; junction bases unmatched: 9. This CDR3 region has 15 residues.

This clonotype showed up just a few times. The gene calls are TRBV7-2 and TRBJ2-5; 8 nucleotides agree with TRBD1. Germline V gives CDR1 SGHTA, CDR2 FQGNSA. Trimming cost V 3 bases and J 11 bases; bases outside gene matches: 11. The CDR3 runs to 14 residues. The CDR3 is CASSFAGQEKEQYF. The CDR3 DNA is TGTGCCAGCAGCTTTGCGGGACAGGAAAAAGAGCAGTACTTC.

This chain connects TRBV13 to TRBJ1-2; D uncertain. This CDR3 comprises 14 residues. Germline V gene sequence: CDR1 PRHDT, CDR2 FYEKMQ (reference sequence). V lost 5 bases and J lost 4, with 14 bases in between. The CDR3 protein is CASSVAAIPYGYTF. The CDR3 DNA reads TGTGCCAGCAGCGTAGCGGCGATACCCTATGGCTACACCTTC.

This clonotype has a handful of counts. V and J are TRBV7-2 and TRBJ2-3; D is uncertain. Per germline, CDR1 SGHTA and CDR2 FQGNSA. Deletions cut 7 bases from V and 3 bases from J, with 14 bases between. This CDR3 is 14 amino acids long. CDR3 nucleotides: TGTGCCAGCACCATGAGTCGAGGAACAGATACGCAGTATTTT. As protein: CASTMSRGTDTQYF.

This chain uses TRBV6-5 with TRBJ1-1; weak D call: TRBD1 (6 bases). This CDR3 has 12 residues. The germline V gene has CDR1 MNHEY and CDR2 SVGAGI. Trimming took 7 bases from V and 9 from J, leaving 15 bases between them. CDR3 DNA sequence: TGTGCCAGCACCACGAGGGGGACAAAAGCTTTCTTT. This translates into CASTTRGTKAFF.

This clonotype came up a few times. V is TRBV4-2 and J is TRBJ2-5; TRBD1 aligns across 7 bases. Germline CDR1 LGHNA, CDR2 YNFKEQ. Unmatched junction bases numbered 11, after V lost 3 bases and J lost 4 bases. This CDR3 is built from 16 residues. The CDR3 DNA follows: TGTGCCAGCAGCCAGGACGCGTCAGGGGGATCAGAGACCCAGTACTTC. It specifies CASSQDASGGSETQYF.

This clonotype was seen a few times. This chain joins TRBV7-2 and TRBJ2-7, with 7 bases matching TRBD1. The CDR3 totals 13 residues. Germline lookup yields CDR1 SGHTA and CDR2 FQGNSA. The V segment lost 4 bases and the J segment 2 bases; nucleotides outside the gene matches: 2. This CDR3 reads CASSWGTAYEQYF. The CDR3 region has the DNA TGTGCCAGCAGCTGGGGGACAGCCTACGAGCAGTACTTC.

The sample holds a few counts of this clonotype. This may be a read error, as it is one base from a much larger clone. The genes are TRBV27 and TRBJ2-7, with D possibly being TRBD1 or TRBD2 (6 bases each). With 5 bases removed from V and 8 bases from J, the gap between germline ends came to 19 bases. Germline loops: CDR1 MNHEY, CDR2 SMNVEV (reference sequence). The CDR3 has 14 residues. CDR3 sequence: CASSVEPQGRKQYF. The CDR3 coding sequence is TGTGCCAGCAGTGTAGAGCCCCAGGGGAGGAAGCAGTACTTC.

The chain joins TRBV20-1 to TRBJ2-7; D possibly corresponds to TRBD1 (5 bases). Germline values: CDR1 DFQATT, CDR2 SNEGSKA (reference sequence). There are 14 residues in the CDR3. V was shortened by 7 bases and J by 0 bases, with 16 bases between the two germline ends. The CDR3 sequence: CSGREEGHSYEQYF. The CDR3 coding sequence is TGCAGTGGGAGAGAGGAAGGACACTCCTACGAGCAGTACTTC.

V gene TRBV15 combines with J gene TRBJ2-5; D possibly corresponds to TRBD1 (5 bases). The germline V gene has CDR1 LNHNV and CDR2 YYDKDF (reference sequence). This CDR3 region has 12 residues. V was cut by 8 bases and J by 7 bases, with 14 bases left in between. The CDR3 spells CATAGHKGTQYF. For the CDR3, the DNA is TGTGCCACCGCTGGACATAAAGGGACCCAGTACTTC.

The chain carries TRBV7-9 and TRBJ2-7; perhaps TRBD2 as D (6 bases). Germline V CDR1 and CDR2: SEHNR, FQNEAQ (reference sequence). Trimming pared 1 base from V and 5 bases from J, leaving 15 bases between. CDR3 length: 15 residues. CDR3 sequence: CASSLVAGRRHEQYF. In nucleotides, the CDR3 is TGTGCCAGCAGCTTAGTAGCCGGGAGAAGACACGAGCAGTACTTC.